This T cell receptor beta chain was captured by sequencing in a study of cytomegalovirus exposure and HLA in healthy donors. Some clones are missing from TCRdb's copy, which holds only in-frame ones; the method was immunoSEQ multiplex PCR. Of around 80,000 clones listed, 95% are singletons. Germline V lookup: CDR1 SGHVS, CDR2 FQNEAQ. The CDR3 has 15 residues. The ends were cut back, 5 bases at V and 1 base at J, with 14 bases in the middle. This chain uses TRBV7-8 with TRBJ2-5; possibly TRBD1 for D (5 bases). Material for sequencing was PBMCs. This sequence originates from a woman aged 18-29 years in good health and CMV-seronegative. The CDR3 DNA is TGTGCCAGCAGCCCCCAAGGGGTCCTCCAAGAGACCCAGTACTTC. Protein product: CASSPQGVLQETQYF.